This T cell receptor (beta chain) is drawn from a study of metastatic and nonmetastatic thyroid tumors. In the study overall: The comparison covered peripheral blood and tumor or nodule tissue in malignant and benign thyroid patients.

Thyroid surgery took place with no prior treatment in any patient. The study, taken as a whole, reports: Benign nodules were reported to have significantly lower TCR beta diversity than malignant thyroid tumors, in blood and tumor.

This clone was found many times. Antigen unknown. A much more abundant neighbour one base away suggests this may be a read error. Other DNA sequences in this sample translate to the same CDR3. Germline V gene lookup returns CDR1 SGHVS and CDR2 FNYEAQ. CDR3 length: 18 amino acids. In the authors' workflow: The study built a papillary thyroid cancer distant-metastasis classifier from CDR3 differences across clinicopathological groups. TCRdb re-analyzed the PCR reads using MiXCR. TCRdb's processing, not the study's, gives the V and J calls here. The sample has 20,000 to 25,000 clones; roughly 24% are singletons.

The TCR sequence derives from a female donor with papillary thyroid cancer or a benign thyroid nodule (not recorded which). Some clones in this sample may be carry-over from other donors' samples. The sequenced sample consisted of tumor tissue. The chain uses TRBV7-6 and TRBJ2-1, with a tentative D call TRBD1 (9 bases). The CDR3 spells CASSFRRGGQGGYNEQFF. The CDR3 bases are TGTGCCAGCAGCTTCCGCCGGGGGGGACAGGGCGGGTACAATGAGCAATTCTTC.